This TCR beta chain was sequenced in a study of blood T cell repertoires in COVID-19. Study-wide background: The study drew acute and convalescent COVID-19 samples from the United States, Italy and Spain. PBMCs, B-cell-depleted T cells, or T cells were the source of the cDNA or gDNA that made up the material.

Methods used by the authors: Estimation of nucleated cell counts relied on the amplification of reference gene primers. Repertoires were generated with immunoSEQ multiplex PCR, while TCRdb's copy carries only in-frame clones and drops some. Clone size and V and J calls were adopted from that table, with D and trimming inferred from the DNA. The table records hundreds of thousands of clones, roughly 86% of them present only once. CDR3 length equals 15 residues. Germline CDR1 is LNHDA and CDR2 is SQIVND (reference sequence). The trim removed 6 bases at V and 3 bases at J, leaving 6 bases unmatched. The sequenced sample was peripheral blood. V usage is TRBV19 and J usage is TRBJ2-1, with 9 nucleotides matching TRBD1. The sequence was collected from a man in his sixties or seventies with acute or convalescent COVID-19. The CDR3 sequence: CASSPGQGVYNEQFF. In DNA, the CDR3 is TGTGCCAGTAGCCCGGGACAGGGCGTCTACAATGAGCAGTTCTTC.